These 15 T cell receptor beta chains originate from one sample sequenced in a study of T cells in tuberculosis. Repertoires were generated with immunoSEQ multiplex PCR, while TCRdb's copy carries only in-frame clones and drops some. This repertoire shows 30,000 to 35,000 clones, roughly 93% found once; its top ten account for over 9.5%. Stated time point: new active TB diagnosis, blood taken before or within 7 days of starting treatment. Sequencing used PBMCs, obtained at tuberculosis diagnosis. The receptors originated from an adult with tuberculosis.

The chain employs TRBV16 and TRBJ1-3; D not resolved. Germline values: CDR1 KGHSY, CDR2 FQNENV. CDR3 length: 14 amino acids. With 0 bases removed from V and 3 bases from J, the gap between germline ends came to 6 bases. The CDR3 reads CASSQSEVGNTIYF. CDR3 in DNA: TGTGCCAGCAGCCAATCAGAGGTTGGAAACACCATATATTTT.

CDR3 loop: CASSFPSPSGSYEQYF. The CDR3 DNA reads as TGTGCCAGCAGTTTCCCATCCCCTAGCGGGAGCTACGAGCAGTACTTC. The chain carries TRBV28 and TRBJ2-7; TRBD2 matches 10 bases. J lost 3 bases, V lost 3 bases, and 8 bases had no gene match. This CDR3 comprises 16 residues. CDR1 is MDHEN, CDR2 SYDVKM, per germline.

This clone is judged medium-sized. The rearrangement links TRBV27 to TRBJ1-6; D uncertain. Germline V lookup: CDR1 MNHEY, CDR2 SMNVEV (reference sequence). V dropped 5 bases and J dropped 1 base, with 12 bases sitting between them. This CDR3 comprises 16 residues. This CDR3 is CASSVSSGSYNSPLHF. The CDR3 bases are TGTGCCAGCAGTGTCTCGTCAGGATCCTATAATTCACCCCTCCACTTT.

This chain links TRBV27 with TRBJ2-1, with 7 bases identical to TRBD1. After removal of 5 bases from V and 6 bases from J, the junction contained 7 bases not matched to a gene. Germline loops: CDR1 MNHEY, CDR2 SMNVEV (reference sequence). CDR3 length: 14 amino acids. The CDR3 is CASSRPTGVNEQFF. The DNA for the CDR3 is TGTGCCAGCAGTCGCCCCACAGGGGTCAATGAGCAGTTCTTC.

The J gene is TRBJ2-7, the V gene TRBV28, with 7 bases aligning to TRBD1. V shed 10 bases and J 5 bases; nucleotides not matched to a gene: 2. The CDR3 totals 10 residues. Germline CDR1 MDHEN, CDR2 SYDVKM. CDR3 sequence (DNA): TGTGCCATTGGACAGGACGAGCAGTACTTC. Protein: CAIGQDEQYF. Drawing the rest from reference TRBV28 and TRBJ2-7, the complete variable domain is DVKVTQSSRYLVKRTGEKVFLECVQDMDHENMFWYRQDPGLGLRLIYFSYDVKMKEKGDIPEGYSVSREKKERFSLILESASTNQTSMYLCAIGQDEQYFGPGTRLTVT.

J is TRBJ1-1 and V is TRBV18, with 9 bases fitting TRBD1. Germline V gives CDR1 KGHSH, CDR2 LQKENI. This CDR3 is 15 amino acids long. The V gene end was trimmed by 6 bases and the J gene end by 4 bases; junction bases not matched to a gene: 9. The CDR3 sequence is CASSLGQGTSTEAFF. For the CDR3, the DNA is TGTGCCAGCTCCCTCGGACAGGGGACGAGCACTGAAGCTTTCTTT. Complete variable domain (other parts from reference TRBV18 and TRBJ1-1): NAGVMQNPRHLVRRRGQEARLRCSPMKGHSHVYWYRQLPEEGLKFMVYLQKENIIDESGMPKERFSAEFPKEGPSILRIQQVVRGDSAAYFCASSLGQGTSTEAFFGQGTRLTVV.

The gene calls are TRBV10-2 and TRBJ2-2; 11 bases align to TRBD2. CDR1 and CDR2 (germline): WSHSY, SAAADI. This CDR3 contains 18 residues. With V trimmed by 5 bases and J by 0 bases, 8 bases remained unmatched. CDR3 sequence reads: CASSWILAGATNTGELFF. The DNA for the CDR3 is TGCGCCAGCAGTTGGATACTAGCGGGGGCCACGAACACCGGGGAGCTGTTTTTT.

The rearrangement joins TRBV2 to TRBJ1-2; D is perhaps TRBD1 (5 bases). Looked up from germline, CDR1 is SNHLY and CDR2 is FYNNEI. Trimming stripped 3 bases from V and 4 bases from J, with 15 bases between. The CDR3 consists of 15 residues. The chain's CDR3 is CASSDGRGNGYGYTF. The CDR3 nucleotides read TGTGCCAGCAGTGATGGGCGGGGGAATGGCTATGGCTACACCTTC.

In this sample, this clone turned up a few times. V usage is TRBV27 and J usage is TRBJ1-1; 12 bases match TRBD1. V lost 5 bases, J lost 0 bases, and 10 bases stayed unmatched. Germline V gives CDR1 MNHEY, CDR2 SMNVEV (reference sequence). The CDR3 is made up of 18 amino acids. This CDR3 is CASSAKPGQGAMNTEAFF. CDR3 bases: TGTGCCAGCAGTGCAAAACCGGGACAGGGGGCTATGAACACTGAAGCTTTCTTT.

The chain links TRBV6-1 to TRBJ2-1, with 15 bases that match TRBD2. V lost 3 bases and J lost 4; bases outside the gene matches: 10. The CDR3 loop spans 19 amino acids. Germline V CDR1 and CDR2: MNHNS, SASEGT. CDR3 nucleotides: TGTGCCAGCAGTGACTGGACTAGCGGGAGGGTTATGGGGTACAATGAGCAGTTCTTC. It yields the protein CASSDWTSGRVMGYNEQFF.

V is TRBV6-1 and J is TRBJ2-7; D perhaps matches TRBD1 (6 bases). The CDR3 extends over 11 amino acids. The V end was cut by 8 bases, the J end by 3 bases, with 8 bases between. Germline values: CDR1 MNHNS, CDR2 SASEGT. CDR3 loop: CASRGGYEQYF. CDR3 coding DNA: TGTGCCAGCCGAGGGGGCTACGAGCAGTACTTC.

This rearrangement joins TRBV29-1 to TRBJ1-1; D is unclear. V lost 7 bases to trimming and J lost 3 bases, with 9 bases between them. The CDR3 has 11 residues. The V gene's germline CDR1 is SQVTM and CDR2 ANQGSEA. The CDR3 bases are TGCAGCGGACTGAGGGACACTGAAGCTTTCTTT. Protein sequence: CSGLRDTEAFF.

The genes are TRBV2 and TRBJ2-1; 10 bases agree with TRBD2. Germline assignment: CDR1 SNHLY and CDR2 FYNNEI. The CDR3 sequence is 14 residues long. V lost 7 bases to trimming and J lost 7 bases; unmatched junction nucleotides: 7. CDR3 protein: CASIRPSGSNEQFF. The CDR3 DNA follows: TGTGCCAGCATAAGGCCTAGCGGGAGTAATGAGCAGTTCTTC.

This clone occurred a few times. The chain joins TRBV5-8 to TRBJ1-2; the D is unclear. Trimming pared 2 bases from V and 6 bases from J, leaving 11 bases between. CDR1 is SGHTS and CDR2 is YDEGEE in the germline V gene. The length of the CDR3 is 13 residues. The CDR3 region has the DNA TGTGCCAGCAGCTTCGGGGAGCGGAATGGCTACACCTTC. Its protein is CASSFGERNGYTF. The complete variable domain, with remaining parts taken from reference TRBV5-8 and TRBJ1-2, reads EAGVTQSPTHLIKTRGQQATLRCSPISGHTSVYWYQQALGLGLQFLLWYDEGEERNRGNFPPRFSGRQFPNYSSELNVNALELEDSALYLCASSFGERNGYTFGSGTRLTVV.

This sequence joins TRBV27 and TRBJ1-1, with D possibly matching TRBD1 (6 bases). V was cut by 5 bases and J by 11 bases, with 24 bases left in between. The germline V gene encodes CDR1 MNHEY and CDR2 SMNVEV (reference sequence). This CDR3 spans 15 amino acids. The CDR3 DNA is TGTGCCAGCAGTCCGTATACCGGGACACAAAACGGGGCTTTCTTT. Protein product: CASSPYTGTQNGAFF.